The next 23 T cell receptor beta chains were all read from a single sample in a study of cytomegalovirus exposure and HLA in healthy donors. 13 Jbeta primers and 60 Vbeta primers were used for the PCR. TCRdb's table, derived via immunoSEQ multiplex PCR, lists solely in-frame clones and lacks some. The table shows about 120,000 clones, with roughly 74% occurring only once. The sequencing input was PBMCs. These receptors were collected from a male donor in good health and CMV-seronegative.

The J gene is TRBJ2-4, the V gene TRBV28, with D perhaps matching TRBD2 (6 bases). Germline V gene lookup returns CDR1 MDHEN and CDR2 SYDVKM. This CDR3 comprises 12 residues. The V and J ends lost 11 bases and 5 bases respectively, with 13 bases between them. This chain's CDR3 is CASVGGENIQYF. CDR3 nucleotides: TGTGCCTCCGTAGGAGGGGAAAACATTCAGTACTTC.

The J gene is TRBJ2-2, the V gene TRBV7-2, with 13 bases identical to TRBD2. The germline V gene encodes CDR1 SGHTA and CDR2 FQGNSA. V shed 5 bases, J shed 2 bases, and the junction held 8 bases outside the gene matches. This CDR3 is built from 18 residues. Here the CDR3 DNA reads TGTGCCAGCAGCGAGCTAACTAGCGGGGGGGGTAACACCGGGGAGCTGTTTTTT. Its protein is CASSELTSGGGNTGELFF.

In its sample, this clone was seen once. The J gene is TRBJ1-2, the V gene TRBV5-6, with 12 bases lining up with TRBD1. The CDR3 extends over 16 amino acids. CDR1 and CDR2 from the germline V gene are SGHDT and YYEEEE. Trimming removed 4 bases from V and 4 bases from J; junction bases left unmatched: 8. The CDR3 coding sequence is TGTGCCAGCAGCCTGTTCGGGACAGGGGGCCTCTATGGCTACACCTTC. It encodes CASSLFGTGGLYGYTF.

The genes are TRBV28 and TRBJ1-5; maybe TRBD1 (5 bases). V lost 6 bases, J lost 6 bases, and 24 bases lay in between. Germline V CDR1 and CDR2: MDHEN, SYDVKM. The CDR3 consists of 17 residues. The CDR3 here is CASRGRDGLGVSQPQHF. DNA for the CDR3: TGTGCCAGCAGGGGGAGGGACGGTCTAGGCGTTTCTCAGCCCCAGCATTTT.

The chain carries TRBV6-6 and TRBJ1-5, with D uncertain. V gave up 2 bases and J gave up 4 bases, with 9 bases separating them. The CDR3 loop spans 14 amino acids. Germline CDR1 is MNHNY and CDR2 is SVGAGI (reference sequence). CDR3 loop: CASSYGPENQPQHF. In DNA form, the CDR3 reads TGTGCCAGCAGTTACGGGCCAGAAAATCAGCCCCAGCATTTT.

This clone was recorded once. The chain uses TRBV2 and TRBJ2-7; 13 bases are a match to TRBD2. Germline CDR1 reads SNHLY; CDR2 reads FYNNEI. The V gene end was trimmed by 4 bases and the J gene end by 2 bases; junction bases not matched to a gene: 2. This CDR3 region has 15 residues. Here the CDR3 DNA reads TGTGCCAGCAGTGGACTAGCGGGAGGCCCCTACGAGCAGTACTTC. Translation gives CASSGLAGGPYEQYF.

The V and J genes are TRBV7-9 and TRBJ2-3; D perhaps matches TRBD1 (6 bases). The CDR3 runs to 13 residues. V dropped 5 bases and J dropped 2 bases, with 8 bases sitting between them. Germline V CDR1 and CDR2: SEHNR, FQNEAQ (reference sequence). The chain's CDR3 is CASSRDNTDTQYF. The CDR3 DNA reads TGTGCCAGCAGCCGGGACAACACAGATACGCAGTATTTT.

The CDR3 is CASSEGGRDNEQFF. As DNA, the CDR3 is TGTGCCAGCAGTGAAGGGGGCAGGGACAATGAGCAGTTCTTC. The chain is built from TRBV2 and TRBJ2-1; D might be TRBD1 (5 bases). This CDR3 has 14 residues. V dropped 1 base and J dropped 5 bases, with 9 bases sitting between them. Germline CDR1 and CDR2: SNHLY and FYNNEI.

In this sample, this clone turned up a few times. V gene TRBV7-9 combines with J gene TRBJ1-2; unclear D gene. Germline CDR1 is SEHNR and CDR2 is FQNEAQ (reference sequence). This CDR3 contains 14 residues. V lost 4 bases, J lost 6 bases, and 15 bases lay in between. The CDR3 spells CASSSPEGGDGYTF. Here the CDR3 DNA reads TGTGCCAGCAGCTCCCCCGAAGGCGGAGATGGCTACACCTTC.

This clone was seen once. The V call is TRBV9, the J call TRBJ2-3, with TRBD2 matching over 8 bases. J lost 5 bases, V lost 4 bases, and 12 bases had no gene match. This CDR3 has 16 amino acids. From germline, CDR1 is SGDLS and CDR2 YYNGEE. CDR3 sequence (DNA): TGTGCCAGCAGCCGGGAGGGGGGACGGGGAGTAGATACGCAGTATTTT. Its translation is CASSREGGRGVDTQYF. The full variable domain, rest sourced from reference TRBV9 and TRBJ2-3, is DSGVTQTPKHLITATGQRVTLRCSPRSGDLSVYWYQQSLDQGLQFLIQYYNGEERAKGNILERFSAQQFPDLHSELNLSSLELGDSALYFCASSREGGRGVDTQYFGPGTRLTVL.

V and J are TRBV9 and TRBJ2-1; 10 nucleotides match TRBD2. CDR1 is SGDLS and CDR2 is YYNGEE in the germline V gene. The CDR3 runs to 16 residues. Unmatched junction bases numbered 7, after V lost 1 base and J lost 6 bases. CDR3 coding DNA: TGTGCCAGCAGCGTACAAAGCGGGAGGGTCGCCAATGAGCAGTTCTTC. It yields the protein CASSVQSGRVANEQFF. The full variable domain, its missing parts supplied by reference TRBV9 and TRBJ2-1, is DSGVTQTPKHLITATGQRVTLRCSPRSGDLSVYWYQQSLDQGLQFLIQYYNGEERAKGNILERFSAQQFPDLHSELNLSSLELGDSALYFCASSVQSGRVANEQFFGPGTRLTVL.

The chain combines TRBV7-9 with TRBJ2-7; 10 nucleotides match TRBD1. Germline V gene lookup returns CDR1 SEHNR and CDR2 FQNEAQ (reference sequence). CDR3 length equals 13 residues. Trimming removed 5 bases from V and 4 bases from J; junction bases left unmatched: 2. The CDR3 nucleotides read TGTGCCAGCAGCCGGACAGGGGGTTACGAGCAGTACTTC. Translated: CASSRTGGYEQYF.

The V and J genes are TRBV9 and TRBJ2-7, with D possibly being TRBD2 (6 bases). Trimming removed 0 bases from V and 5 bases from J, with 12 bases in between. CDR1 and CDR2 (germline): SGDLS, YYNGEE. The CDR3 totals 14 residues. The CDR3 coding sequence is TGTGCCAGCAGCGTAGGTAGCGGACGGAACGAGCAGTACTTC. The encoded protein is CASSVGSGRNEQYF.

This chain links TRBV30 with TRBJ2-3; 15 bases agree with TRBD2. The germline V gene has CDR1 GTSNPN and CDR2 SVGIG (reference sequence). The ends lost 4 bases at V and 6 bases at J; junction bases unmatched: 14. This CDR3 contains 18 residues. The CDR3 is CAWTTPGLAGGVMDTQYF. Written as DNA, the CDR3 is TGTGCCTGGACCACCCCCGGACTAGCGGGAGGGGTTATGGATACGCAGTATTTT.

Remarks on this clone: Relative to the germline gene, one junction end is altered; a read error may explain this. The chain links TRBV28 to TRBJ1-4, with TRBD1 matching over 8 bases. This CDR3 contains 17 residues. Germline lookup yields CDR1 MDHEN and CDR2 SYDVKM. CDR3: CASQTGVVLATNEKLLF. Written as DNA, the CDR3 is TGTGCCAGCCAGACAGGGGTGGTTTTAGCAACTAATGAAAAACTGCTTTTT.

As DNA, the CDR3 is TGTGCCAGCAGCGTCCGGGGTTCGAACACCGGGGAGCTGTTTTTT. It is translated as CASSVRGSNTGELFF. The V call is TRBV9, the J call TRBJ2-2; tentatively, D is TRBD2 (5 bases). Germline V gene lookup returns CDR1 SGDLS and CDR2 YYNGEE. The V gene lost 2 bases and the J gene lost 0 bases, with 8 bases spanning the gap. The CDR3 totals 15 residues. Looking up the rest from reference TRBV9 and TRBJ2-2 gives the full variable domain: DSGVTQTPKHLITATGQRVTLRCSPRSGDLSVYWYQQSLDQGLQFLIQYYNGEERAKGNILERFSAQQFPDLHSELNLSSLELGDSALYFCASSVRGSNTGELFFGEGSRLTVL.

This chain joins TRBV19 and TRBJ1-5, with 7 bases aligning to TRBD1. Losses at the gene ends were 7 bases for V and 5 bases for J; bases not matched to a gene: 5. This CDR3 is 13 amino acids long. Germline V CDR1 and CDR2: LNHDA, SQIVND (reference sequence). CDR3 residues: CASTSRGYQPQHF. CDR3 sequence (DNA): TGTGCCAGTACCAGCAGGGGGTATCAGCCCCAGCATTTT.

The CDR3 protein is CASSLDTGTGGLQYF. The CDR3 DNA follows: TGTGCCAGCAGCTTGGATACCGGGACAGGGGGTTTGCAGTACTTC. The chain has TRBV7-3 and TRBJ2-5; 11 positions agree with TRBD1. CDR1 and CDR2 from the germline V gene are SGHTA and FQGTGA. CDR3 size: 15 residues. The J segment lost 11 bases and the V segment lost 3 bases, leaving 11 bases of the junction unmatched. Full variable domain (remainder filled in from reference TRBV7-3 and TRBJ2-5): GAGVSQTPSNKVTEKGKYVELRCDPISGHTALYWYRQSLGQGPEFLIYFQGTGAADDSGLPNDRFFAVRPEGSVSTLKIQRTERGDSAVYLCASSLDTGTGGLQYFGPGTRLLVL.

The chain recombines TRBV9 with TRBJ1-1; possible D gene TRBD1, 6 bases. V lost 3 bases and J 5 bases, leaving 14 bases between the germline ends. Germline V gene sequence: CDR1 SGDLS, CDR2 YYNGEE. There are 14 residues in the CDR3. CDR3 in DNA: TGTGCCAGCAGCGCAACAGGGATAGGGACTGAAGCTTTCTTT. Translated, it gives CASSATGIGTEAFF.

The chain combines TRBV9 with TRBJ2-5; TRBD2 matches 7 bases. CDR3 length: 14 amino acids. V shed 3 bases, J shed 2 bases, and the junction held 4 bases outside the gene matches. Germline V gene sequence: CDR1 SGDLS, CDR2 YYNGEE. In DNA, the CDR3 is TGTGCCAGCAGCGCCGGGGGGATTCAAGAGACCCAGTACTTC. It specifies CASSAGGIQETQYF.

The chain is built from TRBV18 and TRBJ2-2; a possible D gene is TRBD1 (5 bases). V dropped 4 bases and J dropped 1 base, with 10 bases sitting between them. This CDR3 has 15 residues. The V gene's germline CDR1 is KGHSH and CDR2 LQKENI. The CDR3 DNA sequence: TGTGCCAGCTCACTCTCGACAGTGAACACCGGGGAGCTGTTTTTT. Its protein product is CASSLSTVNTGELFF.

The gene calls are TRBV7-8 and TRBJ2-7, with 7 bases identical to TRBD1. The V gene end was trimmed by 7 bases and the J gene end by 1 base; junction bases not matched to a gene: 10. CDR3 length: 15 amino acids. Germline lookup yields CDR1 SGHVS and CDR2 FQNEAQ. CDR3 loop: CASTVGRGKSYEQYF. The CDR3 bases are TGTGCCAGCACCGTAGGCAGGGGGAAGTCCTACGAGCAGTACTTC.

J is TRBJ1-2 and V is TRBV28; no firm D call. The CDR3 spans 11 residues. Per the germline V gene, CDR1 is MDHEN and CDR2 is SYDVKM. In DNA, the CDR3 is TGTGGAGCAGGTACAAACTATGGCTACACCTTC. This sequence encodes CGAGTNYGYTF.